The rows below give T cell receptor beta chains drawn from one sample of a study of T-cell memory formation after mild COVID-19. TCRdb called the 5' RACE reads again in MiXCR, with one record for every CDR3 protein. The sample holds around 390,000 distinct CDR3 sequences, about 15% seen once. The sample comprised PBMCs or a T cell subset sorted from them (not recorded which). The receptor source for this set is a young man who had mild COVID-19 (a few samples of this study predate the infection). Cell type and time point are not known. The CDR3 runs from the conserved cysteine through the conserved F or W. Fields, in order: J gene, D gene, V gene, clone size, CDR3 DNA, CDR3 protein. D genes are given only for firm matches. Part of the rows lack a size; the others show once, few, many or a class for expanded clones.

TRBJ1-1,TRBD1,TRBV29-1,.,TGCAGCGTTAATCTGAGGACAGGCGTTACTGAAGCTTTCTTT,CSVNLRTGVTEAFF
TRBJ2-4,.,TRBV9,few,TGTGCCAGCAGCGTAGGCCAAGGGGTAACGGACATTCAGTACTTC,CASSVGQGVTDIQYF
TRBJ1-4,.,TRBV20-1,.,TGCAGTGCTAGACGCCCTCGGGTGACTAATGAAAAACTGTTTTTT,CSARRPRVTNEKLFF
TRBJ2-7,.,TRBV10-3,.,TGTGCCATCGGGGGAGTGAGGGAAGCCTGGGAGCAGTACTTC,CAIGGVREAWEQYF
TRBJ1-2,TRBD1,TRBV5-1,few,TGCGCCAGCAGCTCCGGGACAGGGGGCTCGGGGGTCTATGGCTACACCTTC,CASSSGTGGSGVYGYTF
TRBJ2-7,.,TRBV5-1,.,TGCGCCAGCAGCTTGGCCGTCACCGACTCCTACGAGCAGTACTTC,CASSLAVTDSYEQYF
TRBJ1-5,.,TRBV4-1,few,TGCGCCAGCAGCCATTTTCAGGGGAGGGGGCAGCCCCAGCATTTT,CASSHFQGRGQPQHF
TRBJ1-2,TRBD1,TRBV7-2,few,TGTGCCAGCAGCCCACGGGAGGGGGCCTATGGCTACACCTTC,CASSPREGAYGYTF
TRBJ2-3,.,TRBV7-2,.,TGTGCCAGCTCGCCGACTAACACAGATACGCAGTATTTT,CASSPTNTDTQYF
TRBJ2-2,TRBD1,TRBV4-1,.,TGCGCCAGCACACCCTCGGGACAGCTCGGCGGGGAGCTGTTTTTT,CASTPSGQLGGELFF
TRBJ2-7,.,TRBV7-2,.,TGTGCCAGCAGCCTAGGGGTGGGGGCAACCTACGAGCAGTACTTC,CASSLGVGATYEQYF
TRBJ2-7,.,TRBV6-2/TRBV6-3,.,TGTGCCAGCAGTTACTCGATTGGGCGGTTAAGCTCCTACGAGCAGTACTTC,CASSYSIGRLSSYEQYF
TRBJ1-5,TRBD1,TRBV3-1,few,TGTGCCAGCAGCCAAGGAGGACAGGTTGGGAATTTAGCCCAGCATTTT,CASSQGGQVGNLAQHF
TRBJ2-5,.,TRBV7-9,.,TGTGCCAGCAGCTCCTGGGGGGGGGCCCGAGAGACCCAGTACTTC,CASSSWGGARETQYF
TRBJ2-1,TRBD2,TRBV5-1,few,TGCGCCAGCAGACTGGCTAGCGGGGGGCCCGGGGATGAGCAGTTCTTC,CASRLASGGPGDEQFF
TRBJ2-7,.,TRBV7-6,once,TGTGCCAGCAGCCCGGACTCGGCGGGAGAGCAGTACTTC,CASSPDSAGEQYF
TRBJ2-1,TRBD1,TRBV14,few,TGTGCCAGCAGCCAAGGAAGAAGGACAGGGGCGTGGGGGGCCTACAATGAGCAGTTCTTC,CASSQGRRTGAWGAYNEQFF
TRBJ2-5,TRBD1,TRBV5-1,.,TGCGCCAGCAGCAGGAGGGGACAGGGCGAGACCCAGTACTTC,CASSRRGQGETQYF
TRBJ2-2,TRBD2,TRBV5-5,few,TGTGCCAGCGGACTAGCGGGGAGCCGTCCCGGGGAGCTGTTTTTT,CASGLAGSRPGELFF
TRBJ1-4,.,TRBV20-1,.,TGCATGATCAGGGAAGCAACTAATGAAAAACTGTTTTTT,CMIREATNEKLFF
TRBJ1-2,.,TRBV7-2,.,TGTGCCAGCACCCAAACTACGGCAGGGCACTATGGCTACACCTTC,CASTQTTAGHYGYTF
TRBJ2-4,.,TRBV12-3/TRBV12-4,.,TGTGCCAGCAGTTTTTCCCCGGGACATCAGTACTTC,CASSFSPGHQYF
TRBJ1-5,.,TRBV6-2/TRBV6-3,.,TGTGCCGGTGGAAGGGGGGCGAGCAATCAGCCCCAGCATTTT,CAGGRGASNQPQHF